This note documents a single TCR beta chain sequence. The antigen remains unidentified. This specimen belongs to a study of regulatory T cells in long-lasting Graves disease. Study in general: Persistent Graves' disease meant over 5 years of antithyroid drugs with positive TSH receptor antibodies. Points from the study as a whole: Having few samples may have compromised the accuracy. For persistent Graves' patients, TCR diversity was lower than for newly diagnosed ones.

Time point here: persistent/refractory GD, antithyroid drugs over 5 years with positive TRAb. The TCR library used RNA extracted from PBMCs. Investigators prepared the TCR beta libraries by applying iRepertoire HTBI primers and Arm-PCR of CDR3 regions. Original methodology: Spanning all samples, the identified segments comprised about 62 TRBV and about 13 TRBJ. In TCRdb, the multiplex PCR reads were re-called with MiXCR into one record per CDR3 protein. None of the V and J calls come from the authors' own analysis; TCRdb made them. This sample has a few hundred thousand distinct CDR3 sequences, with about a quarter found just once. This TCR was recovered from a female donor with Graves disease. The material was peripheral blood mononuclear cells (PBMCs), obtained when the disease was refractory, from a patient treated with antithyroid drugs.

CDR3: CASSSRGPQHF. CDR3 DNA: TGTGCCAGTAGCTCGAGGGGGCCCCAGCATTTT. This rearrangement joins TRBV19 to TRBJ1-5; D may be TRBD1 (5 bases). Trimming cost V 6 bases and J 9 bases, with 9 bases left between them. Germline V gene lookup returns CDR1 LNHDA and CDR2 SQIVND (reference sequence). The CDR3 has 11 amino acids.